These T cell receptor beta chains were read from a single sample in a study of shared clonotypes between healthy human individuals. Generated by immunoSEQ multiplex PCR, the TCRdb table keeps only in-frame clones and is missing some. In the table there are around 100,000 clones, about 62% of which are singletons. Sequenced material: memory CD8+ T cells sorted from blood. The receptors stem from a woman in her thirties in good health. Both conserved end residues are part of each CDR3. A D gene is named only where the DNA matches it firmly.

V,D,CDR3
TRBV6-4,-,CASSQDSVTYEQYF
TRBV6-4,-,CASSRDASSYNEQFF
TRBV14,TRBD1,CASSRTGGLAGEQFF
TRBV11-2,-,CASSLEGRNTEAFF
TRBV28,-,CASSALTIVGDTEAFF
TRBV28,-,CASSLPGRRDYGYTF
TRBV28,TRBD2,CASSLWREDTDTQYF
TRBV6-4,TRBD2,CASSDGQREAHEQFF
TRBV5-4,-,CASSLAVTDTQYF
TRBV11-2,-,CASSSGLAYNEQFF
TRBV5-4,-,CASSQVSEGADHVRPQHF
TRBV27,-,CASSSAVGWDEQYF
TRBV6-5,-,CASSRREYDEQYF
TRBV4-2,-,CASSPEYDTWFSTTIYF
TRBV6-1,-,CASSAAGSAYEQYF
TRBV6-6,TRBD1,CASNPYRDRPYEQYF
TRBV11-2,-,CASSLVGTGELFF
TRBV29-1,TRBD2,CSVEDLWGLAGASTHNEQFF
TRBV29-1,-,CSVVARGPSGIQYF
TRBV6-4,TRBD2,CASSLRREGFSTDTQYF
TRBV27,TRBD2,CASSSLAGVVGELFF
TRBV2,TRBD1,CASTTGQGRDTQYF
TRBV27,-,CASGGASYEQYF
TRBV5-1,TRBD2,CASSLTGLAGERGETQYF
TRBV28,-,CASSGLSGQETQYF
TRBV7-9,TRBD2,CANGARGGSSYNEQFF
TRBV19,-,CASSMPRDLTEAFF
TRBV19,-,CASSIEDSGSYEQYF
TRBV14,-,CASSRDNQETQYF
TRBV6-4,-,CASSDAAEGEAFF
TRBV11-2,TRBD2,CASSLGTSGEQYF
TRBV9,-,CASSVSWATEAFF
TRBV5-1,-,CASSLAKTSGAGEAFF
TRBV9,-,CASSPRRGGYGYTF
TRBV7-2,-,CASSPYLNTEAFF
TRBV28,TRBD2,CASSLGPRTGLAGLYEQYF
TRBV15,TRBD2,CATSMAGDSYNEQFF
TRBV25-1,TRBD1,CASSGQGVGQYF
TRBV7-8,TRBD2,CASSLLAGGNSYEQYF
TRBV7-9,-,CASSPENGRNFYEQYF
TRBV19,-,CASSLGLFNTEAFF
TRBV15,-,CATSRAREGTDTQYF
TRBV5-1,-,CASSLGRFYEQYF
TRBV28,-,CASSLGVYEANEKLFF
TRBV7-7,TRBD1,CASSLSRGDTEAFF
TRBV7-9,TRBD2,CASSSTRLAGYEQYF
TRBV2,-,CASSEAPRNENTEAFF
TRBV20-1,TRBD1,CRTGAYNEQFF
TRBV29-1,-,CSVEEERGYGYTF
TRBV13,-,CASRSGVTEAFF
TRBV5-5,-,CASSLSRGTGYEQYF
TRBV27,-,CASSLWEDGTQYF
TRBV7-2,-,CASSPDNSDEQYF
TRBV28,-,CASYRGSSYNEQFF
TRBV4-2,-,CASSQVDESYEQYF
TRBV6-1,TRBD2,CASNRNSGSGETQYF
TRBV5-4,-,CASSLMSAGGEQYF